These 15 T cell receptor beta chains were sequenced from one sample in a study of blood T cell repertoires in COVID-19. Sequenced by immunoSEQ multiplex PCR; TCRdb stores in-frame clones only, minus some. The sample has tens of thousands of clones, approximately 87% seen once. Sequencing input: peripheral blood. The receptor set was obtained from a man in his 70s with acute or convalescent COVID-19.

This chain joins TRBV29-1 and TRBJ2-7, with 7 bases identical to TRBD1. V was clipped by 3 bases and J by 3 bases; unmatched bases: 2. The CDR3 is 12 amino acids. Per germline, CDR1 SQVTM and CDR2 ANQGSEA. CDR3 in amino acids: CSVERDSYEQYF. For the CDR3, the DNA is TGCAGCGTTGAGAGGGACAGCTACGAGCAGTACTTC.

This clone has just one count. This rearrangement joins TRBV2 to TRBJ1-2, with D possibly matching TRBD1 (5 bases). Germline V gene data show CDR1 as SNHLY and CDR2 as FYNNEI. The CDR3 extends over 13 amino acids. The V end was cut by 1 base, the J end by 6 bases, with 9 bases between. This CDR3 reads CASSEEAGHGYTF. CDR3 sequence (DNA): TGTGCCAGCAGTGAAGAGGCAGGGCATGGCTACACCTTC.

The J gene is TRBJ1-1, the V gene TRBV18; possible D gene TRBD1, 5 bases. The CDR3 runs to 14 residues. V was cut by 5 bases and J by 3 bases, with 13 bases left in between. Germline values: CDR1 KGHSH, CDR2 LQKENI. CDR3 protein: CASSTIDRDTEAFF. The CDR3 DNA is TGTGCCAGCTCAACGATCGACAGAGACACTGAAGCTTTCTTT.

The chain uses TRBV5-1 and TRBJ2-3; TRBD2 is a possible D gene (6 bases). The CDR3 is made up of 16 amino acids. CDR1 is SGHRS, CDR2 YFSETQ, per germline. Trimming stripped 0 bases from V and 4 bases from J, with 15 bases between. The CDR3 is CASSLEVAGPADTQYF. CDR3 in DNA: TGCGCCAGCAGCTTGGAAGTGGCGGGACCTGCAGATACGCAGTATTTT.

This chain joins TRBV6-4 and TRBJ2-1, with TRBD2 matching over 15 bases. J lost 8 bases, V lost 6 bases, and 5 bases had no gene match. Germline CDR1 reads MRHNA; CDR2 reads SNTAGT. The CDR3 is 15 residues long. The DNA for the CDR3 is TGTGCCAGCAGCAAGGGACTAGCGGGAGGAGATGAGCAGTTCTTC. Encoded protein: CASSKGLAGGDEQFF.

The chain is built from TRBV5-1 and TRBJ2-1; a possible D gene is TRBD1 (7 bases). Germline CDR1 SGHRS, CDR2 YFSETQ. CDR3 length equals 15 residues. The V end was cut by 0 bases, the J end by 7 bases, with 14 bases between. Here the CDR3 DNA reads TGCGCCAGCAGCTTGGACCCAGGGGGAGGAAATGAGCAGTTCTTC. It is translated as CASSLDPGGGNEQFF.

The V gene is TRBV11-1, the J gene TRBJ2-1; D is ambiguous. The V and J ends lost 1 base and 5 bases respectively, with 3 bases between them. The germline V gene encodes CDR1 SGHAT and CDR2 FQDESV (reference sequence). This CDR3 has 12 residues. CDR3 sequence reads: CASSLVDNEQFF. The CDR3 coding sequence is TGTGCCAGCAGCTTAGTCGACAATGAGCAGTTCTTC.

The J gene is TRBJ2-7, the V gene TRBV12-3 or TRBV12-4, with D possibly TRBD2 on 7 matching bases. The CDR3 extends over 12 amino acids. V lost 3 bases and J 9 bases, leaving 12 bases between the germline ends. The CDR3 DNA reads TGTGCCAGCAGTTTTTCAGGGGAGGGGCAGTACTTC. Its translation: CASSFSGEGQYF.

This chain joins TRBV27 and TRBJ1-6; TRBD1 is a possible D gene (5 bases). The germline V and J ends were trimmed by 7 bases and 10 bases, with 11 bases remaining between them. The CDR3 totals 12 residues. Germline CDR1 reads MNHEY; CDR2 reads SMNVEV (reference sequence). CDR3 residues: CASTPGGSPLHF. DNA of the CDR3: TGTGCCAGCACCCCGGGGGGATCACCCCTCCACTTT.

The chain carries TRBV27 and TRBJ2-1, with 7 bases that match TRBD1. V trimming: 9 bases; J trimming: 8 bases; junction bases outside the gene matches: 13. The CDR3 is 14 residues long. The germline gives CDR1 MNHEY, CDR2 SMNVEV (reference sequence). CDR3 sequence (DNA): TGTGCCAGTACCGATACGACAGGGATCCATGAGCAGTTCTTC. Its protein product is CASTDTTGIHEQFF.

The V gene is TRBV6-5, the J gene TRBJ1-6, with D maybe TRBD1 (6 bases). The V gene's germline CDR1 is MNHEY and CDR2 SVGAGI. Trimming removed 7 bases at V and 9 bases at J, with 16 bases between. The CDR3 consists of 14 residues. The CDR3, as DNA: TGTGCCAGCACGAGGGGGTCAGCAAGTTCACCCCTCCACTTT. This gives the protein CASTRGSASSPLHF.

V is TRBV5-8 and J is TRBJ1-4; the D gene is possibly TRBD1 (5 bases). From germline, CDR1 is SGHTS and CDR2 YDEGEE. Between the trimmed V and J ends, which lost 1 base and 6 bases, there was a span of 16 bases. This CDR3 comprises 16 residues. The CDR3 nucleotides read TGTGCCAGCAGCTTGTCAAACAGGCAGGGTTATGAAAAACTGTTTTTT. Its translation is CASSLSNRQGYEKLFF.

The J gene is TRBJ2-4, the V gene TRBV5-1, with TRBD2 as a possible D gene (5 bases). The ends were cut back, 0 bases at V and 7 bases at J, with 8 bases in the middle. Germline loops: CDR1 SGHRS, CDR2 YFSETQ. The CDR3 covers 13 residues. CDR3 nucleotides: TGCGCCAGCAGCTTGGATCAGCGGAACATTCAGTACTTC. It is translated as CASSLDQRNIQYF.

The chain employs TRBV6-5 and TRBJ2-4; D is unclear. The CDR3 extends over 15 amino acids. V was shortened by 2 bases and J by 6 bases, with 14 bases between the two germline ends. Germline lookup yields CDR1 MNHEY and CDR2 SVGAGI. CDR3 protein: CASSYSPRSGNIQYF. The CDR3 region has the DNA TGTGCCAGCAGTTACAGCCCCCGGTCCGGAAACATTCAGTACTTC.

The chain carries TRBV28 and TRBJ1-1; 7 bases map to TRBD1. This CDR3 region has 14 residues. Germline-derived CDR1 and CDR2 are MDHEN and SYDVKM. V lost 5 bases, J lost 0 bases, and 3 bases stayed unmatched. CDR3 nucleotide sequence: TGTGCCAGCAGTACAGGGGACCTGAACACTGAAGCTTTCTTT. Protein: CASSTGDLNTEAFF.